This is a list of T cell receptor beta chains from one sample in a study of molecular identifiers for immune sequencing clone quantification. In TCRdb, the PCR reads were re-called with MiXCR into one record per CDR3 protein. This sample has approximately 93,000 distinct CDR3 sequences, with around a quarter found just once. The specimen sequenced was naive CD8+ T cells from blood, with Jurkat cell RNA spiked in. These receptors all stem from a human donor in good health. Some libraries in this study had Jurkat cell RNA spiked in. The CDR3 runs from the conserved cysteine through the conserved F or W. The D gene is left open where the match is weak. Some rows mark clone size as missing; the rest say once, few, many or name a class of expanded clone.

D gene | clone size | CDR3 length | J gene | V gene | CDR3 protein | CDR3 DNA
. | . | 14 | TRBJ2-1 | TRBV12-3/TRBV12-4 | CASTQEGYYNEQFF | TGTGCCAGCACCCAGGAGGGTTATTACAATGAGCAGTTCTTC
TRBD1 | many | 14 | TRBJ2-7 | TRBV4-3 | CASSHPGTGNEQYF | TGCGCCAGCAGCCACCCCGGGACAGGGAACGAGCAGTACTTC
. | many | 14 | TRBJ2-3 | TRBV7-9 | CASPDRYSTDTQYF | TGTGCCAGCCCGGACAGATACAGCACAGATACGCAGTATTTT
TRBD1 | many | 16 | TRBJ2-3 | TRBV5-1 | CASSLADRGLRDTQYF | TGCGCCAGCAGCTTGGCCGACAGGGGATTGAGGGATACGCAGTATTTT
. | . | 17 | TRBJ1-6 | TRBV25-1 | CASSDTSFSEYNSPLHF | TGTGCCAGCAGTGACACCTCCTTTTCGGAATATAATTCACCCCTCCACTTT
. | . | 16 | TRBJ1-4 | TRBV7-9 | CASSLNPAESGEKLFF | TGTGCCAGCAGCTTAAACCCGGCGGAGTCGGGCGAAAAACTGTTTTTT
. | few | 12 | TRBJ2-2 | TRBV27 | CASSLSSGELFF | TGTGCCAGCAGTCTCTCTTCCGGGGAGCTGTTTTTT
TRBD2 | many | 15 | TRBJ2-3 | TRBV6-5 | CASRLSGGATDTQYF | TGTGCCAGCAGACTTAGCGGGGGGGCCACAGATACGCAGTATTTT
TRBD2 | many | 15 | TRBJ2-7 | TRBV20-1 | CSARVGLAVGYEQYF | TGCAGTGCTAGAGTCGGACTAGCGGTAGGGTACGAGCAGTACTTC
. | many | 15 | TRBJ2-3 | TRBV7-9 | CASSSPTSNTDTQYF | TGTGCCAGCAGCTCCCCCACCTCGAACACAGATACGCAGTATTTT
. | . | 13 | TRBJ2-1 | TRBV7-9 | CASSSSPGSEQFF | TGTGCCAGCAGCTCTAGTCCGGGGTCTGAGCAGTTCTTC
. | few | 12 | TRBJ2-7 | TRBV27 | CASSLWGDEQYF | TGTGCCAGCAGTTTATGGGGCGACGAGCAGTACTTC
. | . | 12 | TRBJ1-6 | TRBV30 | CAWIHQGPSLHF | TGTGCCTGGATCCATCAGGGCCCGTCCCTCCACTTT
TRBD1 | few | 13 | TRBJ2-7 | TRBV20-1 | CSATDRPSYEQYF | TGCAGTGCTACGGACAGGCCCTCCTACGAGCAGTACTTC
. | . | 15 | TRBJ1-1 | TRBV20-1 | CSARTFRTGNTEAFF | TGCAGTGCTCGGACTTTCCGGACCGGGAACACTGAAGCTTTCTTT
. | many | 17 | TRBJ1-3 | TRBV7-2 | CASSLGGNRVSGNTIYF | TGTGCCAGCAGCTTAGGAGGGAATCGGGTCTCTGGAAACACCATATATTTT
. | many | 15 | TRBJ2-3 | TRBV12-5 | CASGPAWGEVDTQYF | TGTGCTAGTGGTCCCGCTTGGGGGGAGGTAGATACGCAGTATTTT
TRBD2 | many | 19 | TRBJ2-4 | TRBV14 | CASSQTSGRAGVAKNIQYF | TGTGCCAGCAGCCAAACCAGCGGGAGGGCAGGGGTGGCCAAAAACATTCAGTACTTC
. | . | 13 | TRBJ2-7 | TRBV29-1 | CSVEIGESYEQYF | TGCAGCGTTGAAATAGGGGAGTCCTACGAGCAGTACTTC
. | . | 14 | TRBJ1-1 | TRBV19 | CASKWGDGETEAFF | TGTGCCAGTAAATGGGGGGACGGTGAGACTGAAGCTTTCTTT
. | many | 14 | TRBJ2-3 | TRBV20-1 | CSAILQGKVDTQYF | TGCAGTGCTATTCTCCAGGGGAAGGTCGATACGCAGTATTTT
. | few | 14 | TRBJ1-1 | TRBV6-5 | CASSYSGDIPEAFF | TGTGCCAGCAGTTACTCAGGGGACATACCCGAAGCTTTCTTT
TRBD1 | . | 15 | TRBJ2-1 | TRBV7-2 | CASNPEGANYNEQFF | TGTGCCAGCAACCCAGAGGGGGCAAATTACAATGAGCAGTTCTTC
TRBD1 | many | 13 | TRBJ2-7 | TRBV28 | CASSFRGSNEQYF | TGTGCCAGCAGTTTCAGGGGGTCGAACGAGCAGTACTTC
. | few | 13 | TRBJ2-2 | TRBV12-3/TRBV12-4 | CASRTAHTGELFF | TGTGCCAGCAGGACAGCGCACACCGGGGAGCTGTTTTTT
TRBD1 | . | 16 | TRBJ2-5 | TRBV27 | CASSHYPGTVQETQYF | TGTGCCAGCAGTCATTATCCCGGGACAGTACAAGAGACCCAGTACTTC
TRBD1 | few | 15 | TRBJ2-7 | TRBV18 | CASSPVGQGPHEQYF | TGTGCCAGCTCACCCGTGGGACAGGGGCCCCACGAGCAGTACTTC
. | . | 15 | TRBJ1-1 | TRBV30 | CAWTPLGGGYTEAFF | TGTGCCTGGACCCCTCTAGGGGGGGGGTACACTGAAGCTTTCTTT
TRBD2 | many | 14 | TRBJ2-7 | TRBV20-1 | CSARPLAPSYEQYF | TGCAGTGCTAGACCACTAGCGCCTTCCTACGAGCAGTACTTC
. | . | 13 | TRBJ2-7 | TRBV20-1 | CSAKDVYSYEQYF | TGCAGTGCTAAAGATGTGTACAGCTACGAGCAGTACTTC
. | many | 13 | TRBJ1-1 | TRBV12-3/TRBV12-4 | CASSDPMNTEAFF | TGTGCCAGCAGTGACCCGATGAACACTGAAGCTTTCTTT
. | few | 15 | TRBJ2-1 | TRBV11-3 | CASSTPGTLGDEQFF | TGTGCCAGCAGCACTCCCGGGACCCTAGGGGATGAGCAGTTCTTC
. | many | 16 | TRBJ1-4 | TRBV23-1 | CASSQPNRDTNEKLFF | TGCGCCAGCAGTCAACCCAACCGGGACACAAATGAAAAACTGTTTTTT
. | . | 15 | TRBJ2-2 | TRBV5-6 | CASSLANRAGGELFF | TGTGCCAGCAGCTTGGCCAACAGGGCTGGCGGGGAGCTGTTTTTT
. | few | 9 | TRBJ1-1 | TRBV21-1 | CASSAGPIF | TGTGCCAGCAGTGCCGGGCCGATCTTT
. | many | 12 | TRBJ2-3 | TRBV20-1 | CSAKHSTDTQYF | TGCAGTGCGAAACATAGCACAGATACGCAGTATTTT
. | . | 16 | TRBJ2-2 | TRBV19 | CASSMGRALNTGELFF | TGTGCCAGTAGTATGGGCCGGGCCTTAAACACCGGGGAGCTGTTTTTT
. | few | 15 | TRBJ2-3 | TRBV9 | CASSAYGESTDTQYF | TGTGCCAGCAGCGCCTATGGGGAGAGTACAGATACGCAGTATTTT
. | . | 15 | TRBJ2-5 | TRBV5-8 | CASSLEGSNQDTQYF | TGTGCCAGCTCTCTCGAGGGCAGTAACCAAGACACCCAGTACTTT
TRBD1 | . | 14 | TRBJ1-5 | TRBV28 | CASNPGQGHQPQHF | TGTGCCAGCAACCCGGGACAGGGCCATCAGCCCCAGCATTTT
. | . | 18 | TRBJ1-2 | TRBV6-1 | CASSEALNRVGGYYGYTF | TGTGCCAGCAGTGAAGCGTTAAACAGGGTCGGAGGCTACTATGGCTACACCTTC
. | . | 17 | TRBJ1-5 | TRBV7-9 | CASSLGGGPYSNQPQHF | TGTGCCAGCAGCTTAGGGGGAGGACCGTATAGCAATCAGCCCCAGCATTTT
. | few | 14 | TRBJ2-7 | TRBV19 | CASSWGTPTYEQYF | TGTGCCAGTAGTTGGGGGACACCCACTTACGAGCAGTACTTC
TRBD1 | . | 16 | TRBJ2-7 | TRBV6-6 | CASSYVTGTGGYEQYF | TGTGCCAGCAGTTACGTAACCGGGACAGGGGGGTACGAGCAGTACTTC
TRBD1 | . | 16 | TRBJ1-1 | TRBV27 | CASSLIGQGWGTEAFF | TGTGCCAGCAGTTTAATAGGACAGGGATGGGGGACTGAAGCTTTCTTT
. | many | 12 | TRBJ2-7 | TRBV7-9 | CASSLTPYEQYF | TGTGCCAGCAGCTTAACCCCCTACGAGCAGTACTTC
TRBD1 | . | 13 | TRBJ2-7 | TRBV27 | CASSSDRTYEQYF | TGTGCCAGCAGTTCGGACAGGACCTACGAGCAGTACTTC
. | . | 15 | TRBJ2-3 | TRBV12-3/TRBV12-4 | CAGSLYGGSTDTQYF | TGTGCCGGCAGTTTATATGGGGGGAGCACAGATACGCAGTATTTT
TRBD1 | . | 15 | TRBJ2-5 | TRBV27 | CASSSPRQGEETQYF | TGTGCCAGCAGTAGCCCAAGACAGGGTGAAGAGACCCAGTACTTC
. | . | 11 | TRBJ1-4 | TRBV2 | CASMKGEKLSF | TGTGCCAGCATGAAAGGGGAAAAACTGTCTTTT
. | . | 12 | TRBJ2-7 | TRBV2 | CASIGSSYEQYF | TGTGCCAGCATAGGAAGCTCCTACGAGCAGTACTTC
. | many | 15 | TRBJ1-1 | TRBV4-3 | CASSQDLGAGSEAFF | TGCGCCAGCAGCCAAGATCTTGGGGCTGGATCTGAAGCTTTCTTT
. | . | 11 | TRBJ1-2 | TRBV29-1 | CSVESFYGYTF | TGCAGCGTTGAGAGCTTTTATGGCTACACCTTC
TRBD1 | few | 15 | TRBJ1-4 | TRBV6-1 | CASSPERTGREKLFF | TGTGCCAGCAGCCCCGAAAGGACAGGACGTGAAAAACTGTTTTTT
. | many | 14 | TRBJ1-1 | TRBV9 | CASSVGGRDPEAFF | TGTGCCAGCAGCGTCGGGGGGAGGGATCCTGAAGCTTTCTTT
TRBD2 | . | 15 | TRBJ2-3 | TRBV19 | CASRTGTRSSDTQYF | TGTGCCAGTAGGACCGGGACTAGGAGTTCAGATACGCAGTATTTT
TRBD2 | many | 15 | TRBJ2-7 | TRBV4-3 | CASSQESSGGYEQYF | TGCGCCAGCAGCCAAGAGTCTAGCGGGGGCTACGAGCAGTACTTC
. | few | 14 | TRBJ1-3 | TRBV30 | CAWSDRISGNTIYF | TGTGCCTGGAGTGACAGGATCTCTGGAAACACCATATATTTT
. | . | 16 | TRBJ2-7 | TRBV2 | CASSGVVGGESYEQYF | TGTGCCAGCAGTGGCGTAGTCGGGGGCGAGTCCTACGAGCAGTACTTC
. | many | 16 | TRBJ2-7 | TRBV7-9 | CASSPAGGGTSYEQYF | TGTGCCAGCAGCCCGGCGGGTGGGGGGACATCCTACGAGCAGTACTTC